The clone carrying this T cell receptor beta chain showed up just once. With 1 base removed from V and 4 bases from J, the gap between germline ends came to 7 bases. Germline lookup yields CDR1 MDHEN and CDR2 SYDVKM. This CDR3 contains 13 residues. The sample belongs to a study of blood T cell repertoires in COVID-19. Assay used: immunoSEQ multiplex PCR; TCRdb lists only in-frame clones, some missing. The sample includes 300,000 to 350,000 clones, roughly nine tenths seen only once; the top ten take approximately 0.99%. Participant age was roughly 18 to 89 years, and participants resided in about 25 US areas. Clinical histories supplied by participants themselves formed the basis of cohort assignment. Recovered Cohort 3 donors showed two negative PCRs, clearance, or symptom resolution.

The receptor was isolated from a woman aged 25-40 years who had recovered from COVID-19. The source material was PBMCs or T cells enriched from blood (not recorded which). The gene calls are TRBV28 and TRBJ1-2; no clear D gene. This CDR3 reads CASSLSRSYGYTF. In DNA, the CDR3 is TGTGCCAGCAGTTTATCTCGCAGCTATGGCTACACCTTC.